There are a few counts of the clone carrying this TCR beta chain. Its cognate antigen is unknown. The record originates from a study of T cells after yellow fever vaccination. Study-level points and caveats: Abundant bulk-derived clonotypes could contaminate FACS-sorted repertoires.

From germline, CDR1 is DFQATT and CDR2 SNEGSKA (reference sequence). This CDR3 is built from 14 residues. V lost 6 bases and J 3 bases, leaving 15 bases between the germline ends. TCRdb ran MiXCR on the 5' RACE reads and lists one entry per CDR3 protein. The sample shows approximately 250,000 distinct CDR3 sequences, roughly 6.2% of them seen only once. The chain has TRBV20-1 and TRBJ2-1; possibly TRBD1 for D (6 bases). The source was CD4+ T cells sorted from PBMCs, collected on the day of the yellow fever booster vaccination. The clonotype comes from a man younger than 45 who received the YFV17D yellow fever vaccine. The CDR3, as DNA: TGCAGTGCCGGAACAGGGTCTTTCTACAATGAGCAGTTCTTC. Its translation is CSAGTGSFYNEQFF.